The 11 T cell receptor beta chains below all came from one sample that was sequenced in a study of T cell repertoires in cytomegalovirus infection. One entry per CDR3 protein, called by TCRdb with MiXCR from the reads. The sample consists of 76,000 or so distinct CDR3 sequences, less than 4.5% of them appearing once. Sequencing was done on a sample of PBMCs. Every receptor here comes from a human donor in good health (CMV status not recorded). Some clones in this sample may be carry-over from other donors' samples.

This clonotype has ten or more counts. The chain uses TRBV4-1 and TRBJ2-3, with 9 nucleotides matching TRBD1. Unmatched junction bases numbered 2, after V lost 2 bases and J lost 5 bases. Germline CDR1 MGHRA, CDR2 YSYEKL. The CDR3 length is 14 residues. The CDR3 sequence: CASSQMDRGDTQYF. DNA for the CDR3: TGCGCCAGCAGCCAAATGGACAGGGGAGATACGCAGTATTTT.

This clonotype was counted many times. The chain employs TRBV5-4 and TRBJ2-6; D is uncertain. The CDR3 covers 15 residues. CDR1 is SGHNT, CDR2 YYREEE, per germline (reference sequence). V was clipped by 0 bases and J by 2 bases, with 6 bases between them. The CDR3 here is CASSLGGAGANVLTF. The CDR3 bases are TGTGCCAGCAGCTTGGGTGGGGCTGGGGCCAACGTCCTGACTTTC.

This clonotype was recorded at least ten times. The rearrangement joins TRBV7-9 to TRBJ1-2; D ambiguous. CDR1 SEHNR and CDR2 FQNEAQ come from the germline V gene (reference sequence). This CDR3 is 13 amino acids long. V was pared by 1 base and J by 1 base, with 4 bases between. CDR3 loop: CASSLGHNYGYTF. The CDR3 nucleotides read TGTGCCAGCAGCTTAGGACATAACTATGGCTACACCTTC.

There are many counts of this clonotype. The chain joins TRBV6-6 to TRBJ1-5; the D is unclear. The germline gives CDR1 MNHNY, CDR2 SVGAGI (reference sequence). The CDR3 loop spans 15 amino acids. Trimming took 6 bases from V and 3 from J, leaving 15 bases between them. CDR3 sequence: CASSPWQRNNQPQHF. The CDR3 nucleotides read TGTGCCAGCAGCCCCTGGCAGAGGAACAATCAGCCCCAGCATTTT.

At least ten counts were recorded for this clonotype. The chain is built from TRBV20-1 and TRBJ1-6; 7 bases agree with TRBD1. CDR3 length: 14 amino acids. Germline CDR1 DFQATT, CDR2 SNEGSKA (reference sequence). The chain's CDR3 is CSPREGTADSPLHF. The CDR3 region has the DNA TGCAGCCCGCGGGAGGGGACAGCAGATTCACCCCTCCACTTT.

In its sample, this clonotype was seen many times. CDR3 coding DNA: TGTGCCAGCAGCCCGAGTCTTCAAGAGACCCAGTACTTC. This sequence encodes CASSPSLQETQYF. The chain joins TRBV7-2 to TRBJ2-5; no reliable D call. Germline V lookup: CDR1 SGHTA, CDR2 FQGNSA. V shed 5 bases and J shed 2 bases, with 9 bases lying between them. The CDR3 is made up of 13 amino acids.

This clonotype was observed many times. The chain is built from TRBV7-3 and TRBJ2-4, with a possible D match to TRBD2 (5 bases). Trimming removed 3 bases at V and 8 bases at J, with 14 bases between. CDR3 length equals 14 residues. From germline, CDR1 is SGHTA and CDR2 FQGTGA. CDR3 DNA: TGTGCCAGCAGCTTTAGCTGGAGGTCGGACATTCAGTACTTC. Translation: CASSFSWRSDIQYF. Together with reference TRBV7-3 and TRBJ2-4, the CDR3 gives the full variable domain: GAGVSQTPSNKVTEKGKYVELRCDPISGHTALYWYRQSLGQGPEFLIYFQGTGAADDSGLPNDRFFAVRPEGSVSTLKIQRTERGDSAVYLCASSFSWRSDIQYFGAGTRLSVL.

By frequency in the sample, this clonotype is medium-sized. The chain combines TRBV7-2 with TRBJ1-5; 9 bases fit TRBD1. V shed 5 bases, J shed 7 bases, and the junction held 9 bases outside the gene matches. This CDR3 spans 15 amino acids. Germline-derived CDR1 and CDR2 are SGHTA and FQGNSA. As DNA, the CDR3 is TGTGCCAGCAGCGAAGACAGGGGGTGGCACCAGCCCCAGCATTTT. Protein product: CASSEDRGWHQPQHF.

In its sample, this clonotype was seen many times. V and J are TRBV6-2 or TRBV6-3 and TRBJ1-5; tentatively, D is TRBD1 (5 bases). Trimming stripped 2 bases from V and 3 bases from J, with 11 bases between. CDR3 length equals 15 residues. Germline CDR1 is MNHEY and CDR2 is SVGEGT. CDR3 region: CASSYTGRDNQPQHF. CDR3 bases: TGTGCCAGCAGTTACACCGGCAGGGACAATCAGCCCCAGCATTTT.

This clonotype showed up many times. The chain couples TRBV7-2 to TRBJ1-1, with 7 bases that match TRBD1. Germline CDR1 reads SGHTA; CDR2 reads FQGNSA. V trimming: 5 bases; J trimming: 4 bases; junction bases outside the gene matches: 7. This CDR3 contains 14 residues. CDR3 in amino acids: CASSIQTGITEAFF. The DNA of the CDR3 is TGTGCCAGCAGCATACAGACAGGGATCACTGAAGCTTTCTTT.

This clonotype has at least ten counts. CDR3: CSLTSGRDTQYF. In DNA, the CDR3 is TGCAGCCTGACTAGCGGGAGGGATACGCAGTATTTT. The rearrangement joins TRBV29-1 to TRBJ2-3, with TRBD2 matching over 13 bases. The CDR3 extends over 12 amino acids. V shed 8 bases, J shed 6 bases, and the junction held 2 bases outside the gene matches. Germline V gene data show CDR1 as SQVTM and CDR2 as ANQGSEA.